The entry below gives a single T cell receptor beta chain sequence along with its context. Its target is not known. The data originate from a study of shared clonotypes between healthy human individuals. Libraries were prepared by immunoSEQ multiplex PCR; TCRdb keeps only in-frame clonotypes and omits some of them. This table holds 980,000 or so clones, over 75% found once. Unmatched junction bases numbered 8, after V lost 3 bases and J lost 3 bases. Germline CDR1 is SEHNR and CDR2 is FQNEAQ (reference sequence). The CDR3 has 16 amino acids. Splitting of CD4+ cells produced CD45RA+ naive and CD45RA-negative memory subsets. Findings of the study overall: There were few donors, and this limited the genetic and exposure-history diversity represented.

What was sequenced was memory CD4+ T cells sorted from blood. The subset: CD45RA-negative fraction. The clonotype was recovered from a man between 18 and 29 years old in good health. The chain employs TRBV7-9 and TRBJ2-3; 8 nucleotides agree with TRBD2. CDR3 protein: CASSFSLAGGTDTQYF. The CDR3 DNA reads TGTGCCAGCAGCTTCTCCTTGGCGGGAGGAACAGATACGCAGTATTTT.